Shown below are 25 T cell receptor beta chains from a single sample sequenced in a study of vaccination effects on CD4 cells after COVID-19. Following 10 days of culture, CD4+ T cells were isolated. Vaccine administered to participants consisted of two doses of either BNT162b2 or mRNA-1273. These TCRs' antigens remain unknown. Assay used: immunoSEQ multiplex PCR; TCRdb lists only in-frame clones, some missing. The data contain 70,000 or so clones, nearly 75% of them singletons. Sequencing used CD4+ T cells from PBMCs cultured without peptide, obtained after COVID-19 vaccination. Receptors were obtained from a human donor who received a COVID-19 vaccine.

This clone was recorded a few times. This chain uses TRBV9 with TRBJ2-2, with 9 bases matching TRBD2. The CDR3 contains 17 residues. From germline, CDR1 is SGDLS and CDR2 YYNGEE. V shed 3 bases, J shed 5 bases, and the junction held 11 bases outside the gene matches. The CDR3 sequence: CASSEGPSGRWTGELFF. The CDR3 DNA reads TGTGCCAGCAGCGAGGGGCCGAGCGGGAGGTGGACCGGGGAGCTGTTTTTT.

The chain employs TRBV23-1 and TRBJ2-7; D perhaps matches TRBD1 (6 bases). Being an ORF, TRBV23-1 has a function that is uncertain. This CDR3 has 17 amino acids. The ends were cut back, 0 bases at V and 1 base at J, with 16 bases in the middle. The CDR3, as DNA: TGCGCCAGCAGTCAATCGCAGGGACATAGAGGATCCTACGAGCAGTACGTC. Its protein product is CASSQSQGHRGSYEQYV.

In regard to this clone: The same CDR3 can be traced to other DNA sequences in this sample. The V call is TRBV7-2, the J call TRBJ2-2, with no clear D. Trimming pared 2 bases from V and 7 bases from J, leaving 2 bases between. The CDR3 totals 11 residues. Germline loops: CDR1 SGHTA, CDR2 FQGNSA. Here the CDR3 reads CASSLRGELFF. The CDR3 coding sequence is TGTGCCAGCAGCTTACGCGGGGAGCTGTTTTTT.

This clone occurred a few times. The chain joins TRBV4-1 to TRBJ1-5, with 9 bases that match TRBD1. Trimming took 3 bases from V and 1 from J; bases not matched to a gene: 1. From germline, CDR1 is MGHRA and CDR2 YSYEKL. The CDR3 is 15 amino acids. The CDR3: CASSQDRGSNQPQHF. As DNA, the CDR3 is TGCGCCAGCAGCCAGGACAGGGGAAGCAATCAGCCCCAGCATTTT.

The chain carries TRBV29-1 and TRBJ1-1; D gene uncertain. Deletions cut 8 bases from V and 1 base from J, with 14 bases between. The CDR3 sequence is 13 residues long. Germline V gene data show CDR1 as SQVTM and CDR2 as ANQGSEA. The CDR3 DNA is TGCAGCACCTACGATACAAGGAACACTGAAGCTTTCTTT. This gives the protein CSTYDTRNTEAFF.

J is TRBJ2-5 and V is TRBV19, with 10 bases identical to TRBD2. The CDR3 spans 17 residues. Germline CDR1 is LNHDA and CDR2 is SQIVND (reference sequence). Trimming at V came to 4 bases and at J to 1 base, leaving 9 bases not matched to a gene. CDR3: CASSRRSLAGTQETQYF. The CDR3 bases are TGTGCCAGTAGTAGGCGCTCACTAGCGGGGACCCAAGAGACCCAGTACTTC. Complete variable domain (other parts from reference TRBV19 and TRBJ2-5): DGGITQSPKYLFRKEGQNVTLSCEQNLNHDAMYWYRQDPGQGLRLIYYSQIVNDFQKGDIAEGYSVSREKKESFPLTVTSAQKNPTAFYLCASSRRSLAGTQETQYFGPGTRLLVL.

CDR3: CASSSSGVTDTQYF. In nucleotides, the CDR3 is TGTGCCAGCAGTTCCAGCGGGGTCACAGATACGCAGTATTTT. The chain has TRBV27 and TRBJ2-3, with 7 bases lining up with TRBD2. The junction had 3 bases not matched to a gene; V was cut back by 4 bases and J by 2 bases. This CDR3 contains 14 residues. CDR1 MNHEY and CDR2 SMNVEV come from the germline V gene (reference sequence).

The gene calls are TRBV6-5 and TRBJ2-2; the D gene is possibly TRBD1 (5 bases). The CDR3 runs 14 residues. CDR1 and CDR2 (germline): MNHEY, SVGAGI. Trimming shortened V by 7 bases and J by 1 base, and 10 bases separated the two germline ends. This CDR3 is CASNPDRNTGELFF. The CDR3 DNA is TGTGCCAGCAACCCTGACAGGAACACCGGGGAGCTGTTTTTT.

The genes are TRBV4-2 and TRBJ1-2, with D possibly matching TRBD1 (5 bases). Germline assignment: CDR1 LGHNA and CDR2 YNFKEQ. V was trimmed by 3 bases and J by 5 bases, leaving 7 bases between them. This CDR3 spans 12 amino acids. In DNA, the CDR3 is TGTGCCAGCAGCCAGGCAGGGTATGGCTACACCTTC. Residues: CASSQAGYGYTF.

The V and J genes are TRBV9 and TRBJ1-5; D is undetermined. The CDR3 length is 13 residues. With 0 bases removed from V and 4 bases from J, the gap between germline ends came to 5 bases. Per the germline V gene, CDR1 is SGDLS and CDR2 is YYNGEE. The DNA for the CDR3 is TGTGCCAGCAGCGTAGATATGAATCAGCCCCAGCATTTT. It translates to CASSVDMNQPQHF.

The J gene is TRBJ2-1, the V gene TRBV4-3; 9 nucleotides match TRBD1. Germline values: CDR1 LGHNA, CDR2 YSLEER. V was clipped by 5 bases and J by 9 bases; unmatched bases: 17. CDR3 size: 17 residues. The CDR3 coding sequence is TGCGCCAGCAGCTACAAACCGATGGCACAGGGGGCCGGTGAGCAGTTCTTC. It encodes CASSYKPMAQGAGEQFF.

The CDR3 spells CATKSSTGGEEETQYF. The CDR3 nucleotides are TGTGCCACCAAATCCTCGACAGGGGGCGAAGAAGAGACCCAGTACTTC. The chain employs TRBV24-1 and TRBJ2-5; 10 nucleotides align to TRBD1. The length of the CDR3 is 16 residues. After removal of 8 bases from V and 3 bases from J, the junction contained 11 bases not matched to a gene. CDR1 is KGHDR and CDR2 is SFDVKD in the germline V gene.

The rearrangement uses TRBV5-8 and TRBJ2-1; TRBD2 matches at 10 bases. Germline V gives CDR1 SGHTS, CDR2 YDEGEE. This CDR3 comprises 15 residues. Trimming at V came to 5 bases and at J to 5 bases, leaving 7 bases not matched to a gene. Here the CDR3 DNA reads TGTGCCAGCAGTTCTCTCAGCGGGGGGGACAATGAGCAGTTCTTC. Encoded protein: CASSSLSGGDNEQFF.

The chain is built from TRBV4-3 and TRBJ1-2, with 12 bases that match TRBD1. CDR3 length: 14 residues. Trimming cost V 5 bases and J 8 bases; bases outside gene matches: 6. In germline, CDR1 is LGHNA, CDR2 YSLEER. CDR3 in amino acids: CASSGGQGARGYTF. The DNA of the CDR3 is TGCGCCAGCAGCGGGGGACAGGGGGCAAGGGGCTACACCTTC.

The gene calls are TRBV2 and TRBJ1-1; D is uncertain. The CDR3 runs to 13 residues. V gave up 7 bases and J gave up 1 base, with 10 bases separating them. Germline assignment: CDR1 SNHLY and CDR2 FYNNEI. CDR3 in DNA: TGTGCCAGCATCACAAACAAGAACACTGAAGCTTTCTTT. Residues: CASITNKNTEAFF.

The chain uses TRBV7-9 and TRBJ1-6; D gene ambiguous. This CDR3 comprises 14 residues. Germline V gene lookup returns CDR1 SEHNR and CDR2 FQNEAQ (reference sequence). With 3 bases removed from V and 10 bases from J, the gap between germline ends came to 13 bases. For the CDR3, the DNA is TGTGCCAGCAGCTTGGGTGGAGAGACCTCACCCCTCCACTTT. Its protein is CASSLGGETSPLHF.

The V and J genes are TRBV6-5 and TRBJ1-3, with D perhaps matching TRBD1 (5 bases). The CDR3 loop spans 13 amino acids. The V and J ends lost 2 bases and 11 bases respectively, with 13 bases between them. Germline CDR1 and CDR2: MNHEY and SVGAGI. Written as DNA, the CDR3 is TGTGCCAGCAGTTACCAGGGTGAGGGCTCCATATATTTT. Translation: CASSYQGEGSIYF.

This chain uses TRBV27 with TRBJ2-1; 8 bases agree with TRBD1. This CDR3 contains 15 residues. The germline gives CDR1 MNHEY, CDR2 SMNVEV (reference sequence). V was pared by 6 bases and J by 2 bases, with 6 bases of the junction left unmatched. In DNA, the CDR3 is TGTGCCAGCAGCGACGCGACAGGGGCCTACAATGAGCAGTTCTTC. This translates into CASSDATGAYNEQFF.

This chain joins TRBV5-1 and TRBJ1-2, with D possibly being TRBD1 (6 bases). Germline-derived CDR1 and CDR2 are SGHRS and YFSETQ. The germline V and J ends were trimmed by 4 bases and 6 bases, with 10 bases remaining between them. This CDR3 spans 12 amino acids. This CDR3 is CASSADSDGYTF. The CDR3 DNA sequence: TGCGCCAGCAGCGCGGACAGTGATGGCTACACCTTC.

This clone was seen once. The chain employs TRBV10-3 and TRBJ2-7, with D perhaps matching TRBD1 (6 bases). The CDR3 consists of 13 residues. V was clipped by 4 bases and J by 6 bases, with 13 bases between them. Germline-derived CDR1 and CDR2 are ENHRY and SYGVKD. The CDR3 loop reads CAISGAGVSEQYV. Written as DNA, the CDR3 is TGTGCCATCAGTGGAGCAGGGGTTTCCGAGCAGTACGTC.

This chain joins TRBV7-8 and TRBJ2-4; TRBD1 matches 7 bases. The CDR3 totals 13 residues. J lost 4 bases, V lost 7 bases, and 4 bases had no gene match. Per germline, CDR1 SGHVS and CDR2 FQNEAQ. As DNA, the CDR3 is TGTGCCAGCATGGTCAGGGGGAAAAACATTCAGTACTTC. Translation gives CASMVRGKNIQYF.

The V gene is TRBV3-1 (or the pseudogene TRBV3-2), the J gene TRBJ2-7, with 8 bases identical to TRBD1. The CDR3 covers 15 residues. The J segment lost 2 bases and the V segment lost 0 bases, leaving 3 bases of the junction unmatched. In germline, CDR1 is LGHDT, CDR2 YNNKEL (reference sequence). The CDR3 region is CASSQDPDRAYEQYV. The CDR3 DNA follows: TGTGCCAGCAGCCAAGATCCGGACAGGGCCTACGAGCAGTACGTC.

This clone was detected a few times. The rearrangement joins TRBV11-2 to TRBJ1-6, with D possibly matching TRBD1 (6 bases). Trimming took off 1 base at V and 7 bases at J, with 8 bases between the two ends. The CDR3 covers 14 residues. Germline loops: CDR1 SGHAT, CDR2 FQNNGV. CDR3 nucleotides: TGTGCCAGCAGCTTAGCCACAGGGAATTCACCCCTCCACTTT. It yields the protein CASSLATGNSPLHF.

The chain joins TRBV2 to TRBJ2-5; 12 nucleotides line up with TRBD2. V gave up 6 bases and J gave up 0 bases; unmatched junction bases: 5. The CDR3 runs 16 residues. CDR1 is SNHLY and CDR2 is FYNNEI in the germline V gene. The CDR3 is CASSLGLAGNQETQYF. CDR3 DNA: TGTGCCAGCAGCCTCGGACTAGCGGGGAACCAAGAGACCCAGTACTTC.

The chain links TRBV7-3 to TRBJ2-5; D not certain. Trimming cost V 1 base and J 4 bases, with 7 bases left between them. The CDR3 spans 13 residues. Germline V gene lookup returns CDR1 SGHTA and CDR2 FQGTGA. Written as DNA, the CDR3 is TGTGCCAGCAGCTTAAGGTCCGGAGAGACCCAGTACTTC. Amino acid sequence: CASSLRSGETQYF.